This is a list of T cell receptor beta chains from one sample in a study of radiation and T cells in renal cell carcinoma. TCRdb's copy holds only in-frame clones and misses some; the assay was immunoSEQ multiplex PCR. The sample has 15,000 to 20,000 clones, about 50% seen once; the top ten hold 10% to 15%. The sequenced sample was tumor tissue, obtained from a patient whose treatment included radiotherapy and nephrectomy. These TCRs come from a man aged 50-59 years with renal cell carcinoma. The CDR3 runs from the conserved cysteine through the conserved F or W. Each record gives: V gene, J gene, clone size, D gene, CDR3 protein, CDR3 DNA. The D gene is left open where the match is weak. Clone size is given for some rows only: seen once, a few or many times, or a class if the clone is expanded.

V gene: TRBV5-4
J gene: TRBJ2-1
clone size: -
D gene: -
CDR3 protein: CASSDAGNYNEQFF
CDR3 DNA: TGTGCCAGCAGCGATGCAGGGAACTACAATGAGCAGTTCTTC

V gene: TRBV11-2
J gene: TRBJ2-7
clone size: -
D gene: -
CDR3 protein: CASSFPLGNYEQYF
CDR3 DNA: TGTGCCAGCAGCTTTCCCTTGGGGAACTACGAGCAGTACTTC

V gene: TRBV10-3
J gene: TRBJ2-2
clone size: -
D gene: -
CDR3 protein: CAITEDGGNTGELFF
CDR3 DNA: TGTGCCATCACCGAGGATGGCGGGAACACCGGGGAGCTGTTTTTT

V gene: TRBV7-3
J gene: TRBJ1-1
clone size: -
D gene: -
CDR3 protein: CASSLTGNTEAFF
CDR3 DNA: TGTGCCAGCAGCCTAACAGGGAACACTGAAGCTTTCTTT

V gene: TRBV4-1
J gene: TRBJ1-1
clone size: few
D gene: -
CDR3 protein: CASSQSGTTTEAFF
CDR3 DNA: TGCGCCAGCAGCCAATCGGGGACAACCACTGAAGCTTTCTTT

V gene: TRBV30
J gene: TRBJ2-2
clone size: -
D gene: -
CDR3 protein: CAWSVGIQNTGELFF
CDR3 DNA: TGTGCCTGGAGTGTTGGGATTCAGAACACCGGGGAGCTGTTTTTT

V gene: TRBV2
J gene: TRBJ2-5
clone size: -
D gene: TRBD2
CDR3 protein: CASRRGGTSQETQYF
CDR3 DNA: TGTGCCAGCAGGCGGGGGGGAACTAGTCAAGAGACCCAGTACTTC

V gene: TRBV7-6
J gene: TRBJ1-5
clone size: large
D gene: -
CDR3 protein: CASSLDDGSNQPQHF
CDR3 DNA: TGTGCCAGCAGCTTAGATGACGGTAGCAATCAGCCCCAGCATTTT

V gene: TRBV7-9
J gene: TRBJ1-2
clone size: -
D gene: -
CDR3 protein: CASSFRGGRGYTF
CDR3 DNA: TGTGCCAGCAGCTTTAGGGGCGGCCGCGGCTACACCTTC

V gene: TRBV19
J gene: TRBJ1-5
clone size: -
D gene: TRBD1
CDR3 protein: CASGLGQGANQPQHF
CDR3 DNA: TGTGCCAGCGGGCTGGGCCAGGGGGCGAATCAGCCCCAGCATTTT

V gene: TRBV6-6
J gene: TRBJ2-5
clone size: -
D gene: TRBD2
CDR3 protein: CASDRLAGFLETQYF
CDR3 DNA: TGTGCCAGTGACCGACTAGCGGGATTTCTAGAGACCCAGTACTTC

V gene: TRBV10-3
J gene: TRBJ2-1
clone size: once
D gene: TRBD2
CDR3 protein: CAIMPSGRSYNEQFF
CDR3 DNA: TGTGCCATCATGCCTAGCGGGAGGTCCTACAATGAGCAGTTCTTC

V gene: TRBV4-1
J gene: TRBJ2-1
clone size: -
D gene: -
CDR3 protein: CASSQGAVTYNEQFF
CDR3 DNA: TGCGCCAGCAGCCAAGGGGCGGTAACCTACAATGAGCAGTTCTTC

V gene: TRBV5-1
J gene: TRBJ2-3
clone size: few
D gene: -
CDR3 protein: CASSTDQITDTQYF
CDR3 DNA: TGCGCCAGCAGTACTGACCAGATAACGGATACGCAGTATTTT

V gene: TRBV5-1
J gene: TRBJ1-5
clone size: -
D gene: -
CDR3 protein: CASSLDSDNQPQHF
CDR3 DNA: TGCGCCAGCAGCTTGGACAGCGACAATCAGCCCCAGCATTTT

V gene: TRBV2
J gene: TRBJ1-2
clone size: few
D gene: -
CDR3 protein: CASSANPPYGYTF
CDR3 DNA: TGTGCCAGCAGTGCCAACCCCCCCTATGGCTACACCTTC

V gene: TRBV6-5
J gene: TRBJ1-2
clone size: -
D gene: TRBD1
CDR3 protein: CASRQTGGGYGYTF
CDR3 DNA: TGTGCCAGCAGGCAGACAGGGGGAGGCTATGGCTACACCTTC

V gene: TRBV14
J gene: TRBJ2-1
clone size: -
D gene: -
CDR3 protein: CASSPRGEYNEQFF
CDR3 DNA: TGTGCCAGCAGCCCCCGAGGTGAATACAATGAGCAGTTCTTC

V gene: TRBV18
J gene: TRBJ2-7
clone size: -
D gene: -
CDR3 protein: CASSPGAVSSYEQYF
CDR3 DNA: TGTGCCAGCTCACCGGGGGCCGTGAGCTCCTACGAGCAGTACTTC

V gene: TRBV19
J gene: TRBJ2-5
clone size: -
D gene: -
CDR3 protein: CASTRTIGETQYF
CDR3 DNA: TGTGCCAGTACCCGGACGATCGGAGAGACCCAGTACTTC

V gene: TRBV5-5
J gene: TRBJ1-3
clone size: medium-sized
D gene: -
CDR3 protein: CASSLAGSDSGNTIYF
CDR3 DNA: TGTGCCAGCAGCTTGGCCGGGTCCGACTCTGGAAACACCATATATTTT

V gene: TRBV18
J gene: TRBJ2-7
clone size: -
D gene: -
CDR3 protein: CASSRLKGQYEQYF
CDR3 DNA: TGTGCCAGCTCAAGACTGAAGGGTCAATACGAGCAGTACTTC

V gene: TRBV7-9
J gene: TRBJ1-1
clone size: medium-sized
D gene: -
CDR3 protein: CASSLRGRWAFF
CDR3 DNA: TGTGCCAGCAGCTTACGTGGGAGGTGGGCTTTCTTT

V gene: TRBV9
J gene: TRBJ1-3
clone size: -
D gene: TRBD1
CDR3 protein: CASSVGDRPGNTIYF
CDR3 DNA: TGTGCCAGCAGCGTTGGGGACAGACCTGGAAACACCATATATTTT

V gene: TRBV6-4
J gene: TRBJ2-5
clone size: -
D gene: -
CDR3 protein: CASRNRDSSQETQYF
CDR3 DNA: TGTGCCAGCAGGAACCGGGACTCATCCCAAGAGACCCAGTACTTC

V gene: TRBV7-2
J gene: TRBJ2-2
clone size: -
D gene: -
CDR3 protein: CASNPSVNTGELFF
CDR3 DNA: TGTGCCAGCAACCCTAGCGTTAACACCGGGGAGCTGTTTTTT

V gene: TRBV10-2
J gene: TRBJ2-7
clone size: -
D gene: -
CDR3 protein: CASSPGLPLSYEQYF
CDR3 DNA: TGCGCCAGCTCTCCGGGACTGCCGCTCTCCTACGAGCAGTACTTC

V gene: TRBV11-2
J gene: TRBJ2-3
clone size: -
D gene: TRBD2
CDR3 protein: CASSLELAGSTDTQYF
CDR3 DNA: TGTGCCAGCAGCTTAGAACTAGCGGGAAGCACAGATACGCAGTATTTT

V gene: TRBV6-5
J gene: TRBJ1-6
clone size: -
D gene: TRBD1
CDR3 protein: CASRTGGARDSPLHF
CDR3 DNA: TGTGCCAGCAGAACAGGGGGAGCTAGGGATTCACCCCTCCACTTT

V gene: TRBV5-6
J gene: TRBJ2-1
clone size: -
D gene: TRBD2
CDR3 protein: CASSLGGLAASSYNEQFF
CDR3 DNA: TGTGCCAGCAGCTTGGGGGGACTAGCGGCCTCTTCCTACAATGAGCAGTTCTTC

V gene: TRBV6-5
J gene: TRBJ1-6
clone size: -
D gene: TRBD1
CDR3 protein: CASSYQQGFNSPLHF
CDR3 DNA: TGTGCCAGCAGTTACCAACAGGGGTTCAATTCACCCCTCCACTTT

V gene: TRBV2
J gene: TRBJ2-5
clone size: -
D gene: -
CDR3 protein: CASSREAEETQYF
CDR3 DNA: TGTGCCAGCAGCCGGGAAGCCGAGGAGACCCAGTACTTC

V gene: TRBV27
J gene: TRBJ2-3
clone size: -
D gene: -
CDR3 protein: CASSFSSRLGGTDTQYF
CDR3 DNA: TGTGCCAGCAGTTTTTCTTCAAGGTTAGGGGGTACAGATACGCAGTATTTT

V gene: TRBV10-3
J gene: TRBJ1-4
clone size: few
D gene: TRBD1
CDR3 protein: CAISKDREDEKLFF
CDR3 DNA: TGTGCCATCAGTAAGGACAGGGAAGATGAAAAACTGTTTTTT

V gene: TRBV6-5
J gene: TRBJ2-7
clone size: few
D gene: -
CDR3 protein: CASRTGTAYEQYF
CDR3 DNA: TGTGCCAGCAGAACTGGGACCGCGTACGAGCAGTACTTC

V gene: TRBV2
J gene: TRBJ2-3
clone size: -
D gene: -
CDR3 protein: CASSEAPRDTQYF
CDR3 DNA: TGTGCCAGCAGTGAAGCGCCAAGAGATACGCAGTATTTT

V gene: TRBV6-1
J gene: TRBJ2-5
clone size: -
D gene: TRBD1
CDR3 protein: CASSGDRGSETQYF
CDR3 DNA: TGTGCCAGCAGTGGGGACAGGGGGTCAGAGACCCAGTACTTC

V gene: TRBV5-5
J gene: TRBJ2-7
clone size: few
D gene: TRBD2
CDR3 protein: CASSLVPSGGTYEQYF
CDR3 DNA: TGTGCCAGCAGCTTGGTTCCTAGCGGGGGGACCTACGAGCAGTACTTC

V gene: TRBV6-6
J gene: TRBJ2-7
clone size: once
D gene: -
CDR3 protein: CASSDRDGPYEQYF
CDR3 DNA: TGTGCCAGCAGTGACCGGGACGGCCCCTACGAGCAGTACTTC

V gene: TRBV5-5
J gene: TRBJ1-1
clone size: -
D gene: -
CDR3 protein: CASSSQVLMNTEAFF
CDR3 DNA: TGTGCCAGCAGCTCACAGGTGTTAATGAACACTGAAGCTTTCTTT

V gene: TRBV30
J gene: TRBJ2-1
clone size: few
D gene: TRBD2
CDR3 protein: CAWRTSGRAVEQFF
CDR3 DNA: TGTGCCTGGAGGACTAGCGGGAGGGCCGTTGAGCAGTTCTTC

V gene: TRBV5-1
J gene: TRBJ2-3
clone size: -
D gene: -
CDR3 protein: CASSLDRTTDTQYF
CDR3 DNA: TGCGCCAGCAGCTTGGATAGGACTACAGATACGCAGTATTTT